This TCR beta chain was documented in a study of tumor-infiltrating lymphocytes in oesophageal squamous cell carcinoma. TCRdb reanalysed the PCR reads using MiXCR and keeps one entry per CDR3 protein. The sample contains approximately 10,000 distinct CDR3 sequences, 63% of which appear only once. CDR1 is SGHTA and CDR2 is FQGTGA in the germline V gene. This CDR3 region has 13 residues. Concerning this clonotype itself: Germline is not matched at one junction end, which may reflect a read error.

The sequence was obtained from a female donor with esophageal squamous cell carcinoma. The rearrangement uses TRBV7-3 and TRBJ1-1; D unresolved. The sequencing input was esophageal tumor tissue. The CDR3 reads CASSLTFQSPLHF. CDR3 sequence (DNA): TGTGCCAGCAGCTTAACATTCCAGTCACCCCTCCACTTC.